This T cell receptor (beta chain) was identified during a study of T cell responses to AZD1222 COVID-19 vaccine. TCRdb keeps only in-frame clones here, not all; method: immunoSEQ multiplex PCR. Of some 140,000 clones in the sample, roughly 89% were seen once. General study results and limits: Repertoire sampling occurred only after the peak T cell response. It should be noted that donors were predominantly white British and more often female, and clonal diversity was possibly underestimated. It was only six AZD1222 recipients who were seropositive at baseline. When two AZD1222 doses had been given, Spike-specific TCR breadth and depth rose.

About this clone itself: Antigen unknown.

Germline V gives CDR1 SEHNR, CDR2 FQNEAQ (reference sequence). The CDR3 length is 15 residues. V gave up 3 bases and J gave up 0 bases, with 11 bases separating them. The chain couples TRBV7-9 to TRBJ1-1; maybe TRBD1 (5 bases). The source of this sequence is an adult in good health. Sequencing was performed on peripheral blood, taken on day 0 of AZD1222 vaccination. The CDR3 sequence is CASSFPRQLNTEAFF. CDR3 bases: TGTGCCAGCAGCTTTCCAAGACAGTTGAACACTGAAGCTTTCTTT.